Listed here are 10 T cell receptor beta chains from one sample, sequenced in a study of technical replicates of blood from several donors (dated by TCRdb to 2016 to 2017). To prepare the library, the immunoSEQ multiplex PCR assay was applied. The immuneACCESS repertoire file appears here via TCRdb, limited to in-frame rearrangements. These files lack a portion of the clones; in checked studies, under half of the deficit traces to unresolved V genes, and the cause of the others is not known. For this sample there are roughly 67,000 clones; roughly 98% appear just once. Clones ranked in the top ten supply roughly 0.17% of the sample. Material: T cells isolated from PBMCs. Receptors were obtained from a human donor in good health.

V usage is TRBV2 and J usage is TRBJ2-3, with a weak D call TRBD2 (5 bases). V was pared by 3 bases and J by 4 bases, with 11 bases between. Germline assignment: CDR1 SNHLY and CDR2 FYNNEI. This CDR3 region has 14 residues. The CDR3 DNA is TGTGCCAGCAGTGATAGCGTTATTTCAGATACGCAGTATTTT. As protein: CASSDSVISDTQYF.

V and J are TRBV11-2 and TRBJ2-5, with a possible D match to TRBD1 (5 bases). The CDR3 is made up of 14 amino acids. Germline CDR1 SGHAT, CDR2 FQNNGV. V lost 5 bases and J lost 3, with 13 bases in between. CDR3 in amino acids: CASSPRGLEETQYF. Here the CDR3 DNA reads TGTGCCAGCAGCCCTAGGGGCCTAGAAGAGACCCAGTACTTC.

This clone showed up just once. The genes are TRBV5-4 and TRBJ2-1, with D hard to call. This CDR3 comprises 13 residues. Trimming shortened V by 4 bases and J by 4 bases, and 9 bases separated the two germline ends. Germline CDR1 reads SGHNT; CDR2 reads YYREEE (reference sequence). The CDR3 sequence: CASSPPSYNEQFF. DNA of the CDR3: TGTGCCAGCAGCCCCCCGTCTTACAATGAGCAGTTCTTC.

The chain couples TRBV29-1 to TRBJ1-4; TRBD1 aligns across 9 bases. CDR3 length: 13 residues. Germline V gene sequence: CDR1 SQVTM, CDR2 ANQGSEA. J lost 4 bases, V lost 5 bases, and 2 bases had no gene match. The CDR3 sequence: CSVLGQGNEKLFF. The CDR3 DNA reads as TGCAGCGTTTTGGGACAGGGTAATGAAAAACTGTTTTTT.

The chain recombines TRBV28 with TRBJ1-1, with D perhaps TRBD1 (6 bases). Looked up from germline, CDR1 is MDHEN and CDR2 is SYDVKM. The V and J ends lost 7 bases and 10 bases respectively, with 13 bases between them. The CDR3 runs 11 residues. CDR3 coding DNA: TGTGCCAGCAAAGAGACAGGCCTAGCTTTCTTT. Amino acid sequence: CASKETGLAFF.

V is TRBV7-9 and J is TRBJ2-3; D call uncertain. Germline assignment: CDR1 SEHNR and CDR2 FQNEAQ (reference sequence). CDR3 length: 13 residues. Trimming cost V 2 bases and J 2 bases, with 5 bases left between them. In DNA, the CDR3 is TGTGCCAGCAGCTTACTCTCCACAGATACGCAGTATTTT. Its protein is CASSLLSTDTQYF.

The V gene is TRBV7-6, the J gene TRBJ2-3, with unresolved D. The CDR3 is 15 residues long. Germline lookup yields CDR1 SGHVS and CDR2 FNYEAQ. V gave up 3 bases and J gave up 7 bases, with 17 bases separating them. The CDR3 spells CASSLKQIPDHTQYF. For the CDR3, the DNA is TGTGCCAGCAGCTTGAAACAGATACCGGATCATACGCAGTATTTT.

The chain uses TRBV7-6 and TRBJ2-5, with D possibly TRBD1 on 6 matching bases. V was shortened by 5 bases and J by 2 bases, with 18 bases between the two germline ends. The germline V gene encodes CDR1 SGHVS and CDR2 FNYEAQ. The CDR3 has 16 amino acids. This chain's CDR3 is CASSTRTVRAQETQYF. The CDR3 nucleotides are TGTGCCAGCAGCACGCGGACAGTGAGGGCTCAAGAGACCCAGTACTTC.

V is TRBV28 and J is TRBJ2-7, with D perhaps matching TRBD2 (5 bases). The germline V gene encodes CDR1 MDHEN and CDR2 SYDVKM. CDR3 length equals 18 residues. V was cut by 3 bases and J by 2 bases, with 23 bases left in between. Here the CDR3 reads CASSFDWPSGSLAYEQYF. The CDR3 DNA reads TGTGCCAGCAGTTTCGATTGGCCCTCGGGGAGTCTTGCCTACGAGCAGTACTTC. Filled out from reference TRBV28 and TRBJ2-7, the complete variable domain reads DVKVTQSSRYLVKRTGEKVFLECVQDMDHENMFWYRQDPGLGLRLIYFSYDVKMKEKGDIPEGYSVSREKKERFSLILESASTNQTSMYLCASSFDWPSGSLAYEQYFGPGTRLTVT.

The sample holds one count of this clone. The chain has TRBV7-9 and TRBJ1-4; TRBD1 might be the D (6 bases). This CDR3 spans 14 amino acids. CDR1 is SEHNR and CDR2 is FQNEAQ in the germline V gene (reference sequence). Between the trimmed V and J ends, which lost 5 bases and 3 bases, there was a span of 10 bases. The CDR3, as DNA: TGTGCCAGCAGCCCAGGGGCCCCTAATGAAAAACTGTTTTTT. Its protein product is CASSPGAPNEKLFF.